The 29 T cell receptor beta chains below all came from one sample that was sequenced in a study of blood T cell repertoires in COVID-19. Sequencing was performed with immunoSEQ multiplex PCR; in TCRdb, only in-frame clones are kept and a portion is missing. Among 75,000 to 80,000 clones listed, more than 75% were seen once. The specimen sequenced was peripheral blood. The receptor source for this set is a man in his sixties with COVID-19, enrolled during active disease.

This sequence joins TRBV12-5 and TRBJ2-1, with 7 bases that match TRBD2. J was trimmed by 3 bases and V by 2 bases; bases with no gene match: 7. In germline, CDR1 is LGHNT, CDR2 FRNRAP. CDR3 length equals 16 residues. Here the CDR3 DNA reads TGTGCTAGTGGTTTGACGGTGGTAGCGGGCTACAATGAGCAGTTCTTC. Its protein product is CASGLTVVAGYNEQFF. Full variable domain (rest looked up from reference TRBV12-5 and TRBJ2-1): DARVTQTPRHKVTEMGQEVTMRCQPILGHNTVFWYRQTMMQGLELLAYFRNRAPLDDSGMPKDRFSAEMPDATLATLKIQPSEPRDSAVYFCASGLTVVAGYNEQFFGPGTRLTVL.

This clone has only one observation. CDR3 loop: CASSPPRDGGYTF. CDR3 nucleotide sequence: TGTGCCAGCAGCCCCCCGCGGGACGGCGGCTACACCTTC. J is TRBJ1-2 and V is TRBV7-9; possible D gene TRBD1, 5 bases. Trimming took 5 bases from V and 8 from J, leaving 15 bases between them. CDR3 length: 13 amino acids. Germline V CDR1 and CDR2: SEHNR, FQNEAQ (reference sequence).

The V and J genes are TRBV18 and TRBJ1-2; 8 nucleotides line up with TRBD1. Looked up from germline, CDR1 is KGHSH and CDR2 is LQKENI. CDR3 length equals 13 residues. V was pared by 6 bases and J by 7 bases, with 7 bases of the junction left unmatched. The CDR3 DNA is TGTGCCAGCTCGGCCGGGACAGGTGGTGGCTACACCTTC. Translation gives CASSAGTGGGYTF.

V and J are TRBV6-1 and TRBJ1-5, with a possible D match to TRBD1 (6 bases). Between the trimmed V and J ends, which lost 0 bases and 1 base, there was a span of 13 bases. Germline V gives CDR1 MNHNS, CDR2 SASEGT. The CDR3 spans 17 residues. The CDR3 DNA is TGTGCCAGCAGTGAAGCCCCAGGGGCTAGGAGCAATCAGCCCCAGCATTTT. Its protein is CASSEAPGARSNQPQHF.

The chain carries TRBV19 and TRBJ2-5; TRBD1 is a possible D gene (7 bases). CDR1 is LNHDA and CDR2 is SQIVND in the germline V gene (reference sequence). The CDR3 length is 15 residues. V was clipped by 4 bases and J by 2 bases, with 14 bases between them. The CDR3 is CASSTLSGGQETQYF. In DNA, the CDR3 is TGTGCCAGTAGTACCTTGTCAGGGGGGCAAGAGACCCAGTACTTC.

The CDR3: CASSQVELPHYGYTF. In DNA form, the CDR3 reads TGTGCCAGCAGCCAAGTAGAGTTGCCCCACTATGGCTACACCTTC. The J gene is TRBJ1-2, the V gene TRBV3-1 (or the pseudogene TRBV3-2); D remains ambiguous. Trimming removed 1 base from V and 3 bases from J, with 12 bases in between. This CDR3 is built from 15 residues. The germline gives CDR1 LGHDT, CDR2 YNNKEL (reference sequence).

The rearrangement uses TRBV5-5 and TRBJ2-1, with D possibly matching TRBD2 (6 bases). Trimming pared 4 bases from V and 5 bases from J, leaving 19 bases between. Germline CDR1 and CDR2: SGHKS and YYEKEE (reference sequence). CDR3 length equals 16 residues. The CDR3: CASSPRPGLVNNEQFF. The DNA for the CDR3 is TGTGCCAGCAGCCCACGCCCGGGACTGGTAAACAATGAGCAGTTCTTC.

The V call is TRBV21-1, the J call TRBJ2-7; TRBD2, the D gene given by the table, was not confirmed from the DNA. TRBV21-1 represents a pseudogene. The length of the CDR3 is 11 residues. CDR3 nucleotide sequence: TGTGCCAGCAGCAACCCTCCTAAGCAGTACTTC. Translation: CASSNPPKQYF.

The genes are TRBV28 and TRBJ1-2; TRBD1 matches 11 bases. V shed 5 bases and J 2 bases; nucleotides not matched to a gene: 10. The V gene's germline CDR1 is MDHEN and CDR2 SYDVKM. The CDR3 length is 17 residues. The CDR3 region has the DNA TGTGCCAGCAGTACCACGACGGGGACAGGGGGAAACTATGGCTACACCTTC. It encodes CASSTTTGTGGNYGYTF.

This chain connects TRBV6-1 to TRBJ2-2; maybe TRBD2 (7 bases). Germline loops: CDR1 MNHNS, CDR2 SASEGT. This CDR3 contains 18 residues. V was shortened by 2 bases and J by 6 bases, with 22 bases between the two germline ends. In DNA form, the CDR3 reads TGTGCCAGCAGTGAATTCCCGCAAGGGGGGGCCCGGGCCGGGGAGCTGTTTTTT. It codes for CASSEFPQGGARAGELFF.

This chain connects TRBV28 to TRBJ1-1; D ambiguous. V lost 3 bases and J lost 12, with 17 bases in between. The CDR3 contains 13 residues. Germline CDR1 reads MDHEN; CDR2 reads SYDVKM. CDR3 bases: TGTGCCAGCAGTTTTAGAGGATTAGTCGAAACTTTCTTT. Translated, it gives CASSFRGLVETFF.

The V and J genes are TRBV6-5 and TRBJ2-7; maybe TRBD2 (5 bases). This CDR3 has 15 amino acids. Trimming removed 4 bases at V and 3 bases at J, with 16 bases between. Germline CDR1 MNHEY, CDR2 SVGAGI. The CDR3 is CASSSEAALGYEQYF. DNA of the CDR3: TGTGCCAGCAGTTCTGAAGCGGCCCTCGGCTACGAGCAGTACTTC.

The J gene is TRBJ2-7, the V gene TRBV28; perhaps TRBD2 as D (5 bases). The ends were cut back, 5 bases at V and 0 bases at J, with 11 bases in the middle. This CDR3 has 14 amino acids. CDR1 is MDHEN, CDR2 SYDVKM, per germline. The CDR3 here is CASSRPGDSYEQYF. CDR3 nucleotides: TGTGCCAGCAGTCGCCCCGGGGACTCCTACGAGCAGTACTTC.

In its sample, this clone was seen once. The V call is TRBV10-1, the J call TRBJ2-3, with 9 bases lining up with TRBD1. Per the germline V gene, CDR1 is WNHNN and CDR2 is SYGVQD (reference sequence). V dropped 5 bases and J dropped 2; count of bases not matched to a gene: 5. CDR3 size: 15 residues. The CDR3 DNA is TGCGCCAGCAGTCGTGGGACAGGGCCCACAGATACGCAGTATTTT. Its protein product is CASSRGTGPTDTQYF.

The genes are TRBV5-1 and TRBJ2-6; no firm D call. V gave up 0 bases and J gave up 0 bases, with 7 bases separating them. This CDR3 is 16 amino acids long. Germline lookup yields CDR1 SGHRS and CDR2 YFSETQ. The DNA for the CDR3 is TGCGCCAGCAGCTTGGGACATGACTCTGGGGCCAACGTCCTGACTTTC. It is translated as CASSLGHDSGANVLTF.

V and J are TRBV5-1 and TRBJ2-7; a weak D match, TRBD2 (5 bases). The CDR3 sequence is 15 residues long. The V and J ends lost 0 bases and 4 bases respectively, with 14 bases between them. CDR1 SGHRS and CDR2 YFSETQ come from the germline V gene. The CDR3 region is CASSLAYRGQYEQYF. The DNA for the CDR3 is TGCGCCAGCAGCTTGGCGTACAGAGGGCAGTACGAGCAGTACTTC. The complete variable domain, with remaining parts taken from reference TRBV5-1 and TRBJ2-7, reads KAGVTQTPRYLIKTRGQQVTLSCSPISGHRSVSWYQQTPGQGLQFLFEYFSETQRNKGNFPGRFSGRQFSNSRSEMNVSTLELGDSALYLCASSLAYRGQYEQYFGPGTRLTVT.

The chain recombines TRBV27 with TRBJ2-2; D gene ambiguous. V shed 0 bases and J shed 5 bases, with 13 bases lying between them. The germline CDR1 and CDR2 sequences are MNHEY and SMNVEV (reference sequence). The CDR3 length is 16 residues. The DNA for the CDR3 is TGTGCCAGCAGTTTATCCCGGAGACCAGTAACCGGGGAGCTGTTTTTT. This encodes CASSLSRRPVTGELFF.

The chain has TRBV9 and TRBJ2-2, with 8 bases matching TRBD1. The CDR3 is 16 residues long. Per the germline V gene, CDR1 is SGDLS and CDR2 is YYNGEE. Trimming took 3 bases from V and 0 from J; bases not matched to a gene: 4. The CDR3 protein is CASSGGTGTNTGELFF. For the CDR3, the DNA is TGTGCCAGCAGCGGAGGGACAGGAACGAACACCGGGGAGCTGTTTTTT.

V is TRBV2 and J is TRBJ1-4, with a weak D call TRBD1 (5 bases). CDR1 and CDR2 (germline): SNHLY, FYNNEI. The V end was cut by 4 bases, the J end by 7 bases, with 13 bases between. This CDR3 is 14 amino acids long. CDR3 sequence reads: CASSVRSGGEKLFF. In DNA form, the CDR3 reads TGTGCCAGCAGTGTTAGGTCGGGGGGTGAAAAACTGTTTTTT.

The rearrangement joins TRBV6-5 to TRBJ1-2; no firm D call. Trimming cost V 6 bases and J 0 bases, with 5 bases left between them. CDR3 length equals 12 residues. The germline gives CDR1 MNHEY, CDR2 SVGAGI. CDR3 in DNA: TGTGCCAGCAGCCTTACTAACTATGGCTACACCTTC. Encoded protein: CASSLTNYGYTF.

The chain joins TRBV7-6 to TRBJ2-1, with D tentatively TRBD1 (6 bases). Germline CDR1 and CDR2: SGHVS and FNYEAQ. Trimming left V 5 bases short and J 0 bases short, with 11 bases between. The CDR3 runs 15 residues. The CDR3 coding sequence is TGTGCCAGCAGCGCGCAGGGGAACTCCTACAATGAGCAGTTCTTC. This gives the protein CASSAQGNSYNEQFF. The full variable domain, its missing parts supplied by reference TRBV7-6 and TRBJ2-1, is GAGVSQSPRYKVTKRGQDVALRCDPISGHVSLYWYRQALGQGPEFLTYFNYEAQQDKSGLPNDRFSAERPEGSISTLTIQRTEQRDSAMYRCASSAQGNSYNEQFFGPGTRLTVL.

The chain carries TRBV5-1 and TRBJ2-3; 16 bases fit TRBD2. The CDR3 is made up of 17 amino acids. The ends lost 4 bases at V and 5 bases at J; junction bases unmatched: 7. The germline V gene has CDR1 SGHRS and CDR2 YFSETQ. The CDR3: CASSPGLAGGQRDTQYF. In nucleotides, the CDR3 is TGCGCCAGCAGCCCGGGACTAGCGGGGGGGCAGAGAGATACGCAGTATTTT. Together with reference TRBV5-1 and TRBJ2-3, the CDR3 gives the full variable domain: KAGVTQTPRYLIKTRGQQVTLSCSPISGHRSVSWYQQTPGQGLQFLFEYFSETQRNKGNFPGRFSGRQFSNSRSEMNVSTLELGDSALYLCASSPGLAGGQRDTQYFGPGTRLTVL.

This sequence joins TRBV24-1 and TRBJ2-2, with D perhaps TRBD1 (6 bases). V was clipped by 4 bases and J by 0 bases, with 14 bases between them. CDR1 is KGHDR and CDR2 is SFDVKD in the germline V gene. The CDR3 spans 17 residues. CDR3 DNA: TGTGCCACCAGTGACCCGGACAGCCCATCGAACACCGGGGAGCTGTTTTTT. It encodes CATSDPDSPSNTGELFF.

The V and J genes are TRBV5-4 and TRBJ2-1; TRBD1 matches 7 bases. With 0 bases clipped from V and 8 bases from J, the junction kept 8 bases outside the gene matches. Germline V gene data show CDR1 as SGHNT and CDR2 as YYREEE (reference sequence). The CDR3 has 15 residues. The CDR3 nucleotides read TGTGCCAGCAGCTTGGCGGGACAGCTTGGCGATGAGCAGTTCTTC. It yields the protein CASSLAGQLGDEQFF.

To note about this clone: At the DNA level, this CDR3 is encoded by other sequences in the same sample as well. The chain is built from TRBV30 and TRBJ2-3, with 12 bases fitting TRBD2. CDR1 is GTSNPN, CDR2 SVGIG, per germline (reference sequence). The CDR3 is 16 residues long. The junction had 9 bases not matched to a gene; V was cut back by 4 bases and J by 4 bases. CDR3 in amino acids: CAWNRLAGVGADTQYF. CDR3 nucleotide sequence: TGTGCCTGGAACAGACTAGCGGGAGTGGGGGCAGATACGCAGTATTTT. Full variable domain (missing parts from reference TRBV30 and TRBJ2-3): SQTIHQWPATLVQPVGSPLSLECTVEGTSNPNLYWYRQAAGRGLQLLFYSVGIGQISSEVPQNLSASRPQDRQFILSSKKLLLSDSGFYLCAWNRLAGVGADTQYFGPGTRLTVL.

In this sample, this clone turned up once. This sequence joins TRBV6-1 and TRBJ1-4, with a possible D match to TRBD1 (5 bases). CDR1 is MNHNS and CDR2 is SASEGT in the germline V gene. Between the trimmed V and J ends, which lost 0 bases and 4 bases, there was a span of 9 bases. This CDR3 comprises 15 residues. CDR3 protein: CASSEASGGNEKLFF. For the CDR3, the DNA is TGTGCCAGCAGTGAAGCGTCCGGGGGTAATGAAAAACTGTTTTTT.

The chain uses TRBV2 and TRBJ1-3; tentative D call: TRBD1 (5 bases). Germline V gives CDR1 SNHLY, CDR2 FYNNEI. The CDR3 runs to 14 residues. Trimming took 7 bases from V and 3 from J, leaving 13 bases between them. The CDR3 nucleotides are TGTGCCAGCAAGGTACAGGAAAGTGGAAACACCATATATTTT. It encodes CASKVQESGNTIYF.

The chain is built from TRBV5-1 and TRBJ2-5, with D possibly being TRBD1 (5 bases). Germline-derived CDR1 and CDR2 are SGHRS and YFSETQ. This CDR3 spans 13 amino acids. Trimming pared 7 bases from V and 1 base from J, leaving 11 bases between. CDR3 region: CASRQSVQETQYF. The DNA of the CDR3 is TGCGCCAGCCGACAGTCGGTCCAAGAGACCCAGTACTTC.

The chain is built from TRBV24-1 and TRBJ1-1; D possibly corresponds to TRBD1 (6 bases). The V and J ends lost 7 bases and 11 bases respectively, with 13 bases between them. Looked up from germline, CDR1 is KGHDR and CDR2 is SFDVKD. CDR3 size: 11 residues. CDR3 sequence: CATSLGQSAFF. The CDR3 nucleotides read TGTGCCACCAGCTTAGGACAGTCGGCTTTCTTT.